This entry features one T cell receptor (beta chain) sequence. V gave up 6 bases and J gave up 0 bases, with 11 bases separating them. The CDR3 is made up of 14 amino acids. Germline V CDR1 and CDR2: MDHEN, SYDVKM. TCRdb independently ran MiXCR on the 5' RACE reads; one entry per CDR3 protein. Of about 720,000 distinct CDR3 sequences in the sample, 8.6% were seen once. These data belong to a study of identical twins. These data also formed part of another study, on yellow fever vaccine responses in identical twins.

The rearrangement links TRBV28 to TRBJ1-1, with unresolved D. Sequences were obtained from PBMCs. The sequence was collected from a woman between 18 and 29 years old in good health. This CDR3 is CASSVSPLNTEAFF. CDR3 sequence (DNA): TGTGCCAGCAGCGTTTCCCCACTGAACACTGAAGCTTTCTTT.